This TCR beta chain appears in the sequencing data of a study of cytomegalovirus exposure and HLA in healthy donors. To note about this clone: Its target is unknown.

Primers included in the PCR were 60 Vbeta and 13 Jbeta primers. The data were produced by immunoSEQ multiplex PCR, yet TCRdb's version contains in-frame clones alone and is incomplete. Of tens of thousands of clones in the sample, approximately 68% were seen once. The CDR3 extends over 12 amino acids. V was pared by 6 bases and J by 2 bases, with 8 bases between. The germline gives CDR1 MNHEY, CDR2 SVGAGI. Study-wide findings and caveats: Approximately 17,000 TCR beta sequences were associated with HLA alleles at 0.05 false discovery rate in a later analysis. In a later analysis, HLA-associated beta chains showed higher expansion and lower generation probabilities than comparable chains. CMV serostatus was the sole immune exposure information available. TCR beta V- and J-gene trimming was later associated with a missense DCLRE1C variant.

The sequence derives from a woman in her forties or fifties in good health and CMV-seropositive. The source material was PBMCs. The rearrangement links TRBV6-5 to TRBJ2-7; maybe TRBD1 (6 bases). The CDR3 DNA reads TGTGCCAGCAGAAGGGACACCTACGAGCAGTACTTC. Amino acids: CASRRDTYEQYF.